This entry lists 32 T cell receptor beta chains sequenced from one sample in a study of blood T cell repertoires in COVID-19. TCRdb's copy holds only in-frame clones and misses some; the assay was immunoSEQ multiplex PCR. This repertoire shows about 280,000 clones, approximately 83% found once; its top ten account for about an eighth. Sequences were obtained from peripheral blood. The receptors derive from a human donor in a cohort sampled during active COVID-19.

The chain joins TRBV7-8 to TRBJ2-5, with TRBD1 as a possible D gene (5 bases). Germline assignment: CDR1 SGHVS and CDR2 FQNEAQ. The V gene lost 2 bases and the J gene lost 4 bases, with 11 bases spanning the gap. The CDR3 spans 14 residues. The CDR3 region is CASSLQGRAETQYF. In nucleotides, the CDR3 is TGTGCCAGCAGCTTACAGGGTAGGGCAGAGACCCAGTACTTC.

CDR3 in DNA: TGTGCCAGCAGAGCAGACAGGAATACCTACGAGCAGTACTTC. The encoded protein is CASRADRNTYEQYF. The chain joins TRBV2 to TRBJ2-7; a possible D gene is TRBD1 (6 bases). In germline, CDR1 is SNHLY, CDR2 FYNNEI. The CDR3 sequence is 14 residues long. V lost 6 bases and J lost 2, with 14 bases in between.

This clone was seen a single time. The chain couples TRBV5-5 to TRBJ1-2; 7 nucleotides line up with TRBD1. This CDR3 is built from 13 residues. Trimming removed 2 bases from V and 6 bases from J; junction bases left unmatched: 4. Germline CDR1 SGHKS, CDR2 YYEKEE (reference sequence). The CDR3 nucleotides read TGTGCCAGCAGCTTCGCAGGGGGTGATGGCTACACCTTC. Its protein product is CASSFAGGDGYTF.

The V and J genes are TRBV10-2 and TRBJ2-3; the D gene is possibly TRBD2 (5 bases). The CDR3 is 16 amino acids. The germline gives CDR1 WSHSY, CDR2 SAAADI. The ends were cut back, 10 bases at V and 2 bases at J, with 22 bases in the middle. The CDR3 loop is CATTPAFGGDTDTQYF. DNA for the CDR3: TGCGCCACCACCCCAGCGTTTGGAGGAGACACAGATACGCAGTATTTT.

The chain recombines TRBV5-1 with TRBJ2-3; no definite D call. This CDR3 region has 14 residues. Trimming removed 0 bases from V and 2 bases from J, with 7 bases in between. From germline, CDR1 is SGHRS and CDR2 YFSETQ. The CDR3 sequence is CASSLATSTDTQYF. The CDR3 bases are TGCGCCAGCAGCTTGGCAACATCCACAGATACGCAGTATTTT.

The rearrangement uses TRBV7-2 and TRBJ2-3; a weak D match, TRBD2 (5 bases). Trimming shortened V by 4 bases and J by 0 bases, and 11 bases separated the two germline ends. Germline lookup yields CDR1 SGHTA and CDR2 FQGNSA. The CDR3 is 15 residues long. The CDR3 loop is CASSSDFASTDTQYF. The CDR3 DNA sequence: TGTGCCAGCAGCTCGGACTTCGCTAGCACAGATACGCAGTATTTT.

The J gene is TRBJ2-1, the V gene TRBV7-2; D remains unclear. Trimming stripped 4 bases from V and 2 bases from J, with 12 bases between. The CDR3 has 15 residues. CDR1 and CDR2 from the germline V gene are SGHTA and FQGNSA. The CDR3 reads CASSSHAVTYNEQFF. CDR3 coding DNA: TGTGCCAGCAGCTCTCATGCGGTCACCTACAATGAGCAGTTCTTC.

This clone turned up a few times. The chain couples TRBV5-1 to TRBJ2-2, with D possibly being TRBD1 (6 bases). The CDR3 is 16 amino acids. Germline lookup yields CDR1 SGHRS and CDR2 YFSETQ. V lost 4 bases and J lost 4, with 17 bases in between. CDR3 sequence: CASSQQQGSFTGELFF. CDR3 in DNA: TGCGCCAGCAGCCAACAACAGGGCTCGTTCACCGGGGAGCTGTTTTTT. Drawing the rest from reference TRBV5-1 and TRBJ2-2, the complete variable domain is KAGVTQTPRYLIKTRGQQVTLSCSPISGHRSVSWYQQTPGQGLQFLFEYFSETQRNKGNFPGRFSGRQFSNSRSEMNVSTLELGDSALYLCASSQQQGSFTGELFFGEGSRLTVL.

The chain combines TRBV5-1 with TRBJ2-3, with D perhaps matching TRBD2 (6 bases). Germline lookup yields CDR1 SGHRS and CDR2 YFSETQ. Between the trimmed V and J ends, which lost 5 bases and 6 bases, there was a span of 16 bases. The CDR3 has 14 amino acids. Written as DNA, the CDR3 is TGCGCCAGCAGACTACAGGAGGGCCCGGATACGCAGTATTTT. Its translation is CASRLQEGPDTQYF.

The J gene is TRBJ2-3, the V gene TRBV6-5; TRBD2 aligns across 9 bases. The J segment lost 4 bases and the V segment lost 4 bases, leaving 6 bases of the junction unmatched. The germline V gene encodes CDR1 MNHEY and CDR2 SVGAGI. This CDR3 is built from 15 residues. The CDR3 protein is CASSSSGRRADTQYF. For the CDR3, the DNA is TGTGCCAGCAGTTCAAGCGGGAGGCGCGCAGATACGCAGTATTTT.

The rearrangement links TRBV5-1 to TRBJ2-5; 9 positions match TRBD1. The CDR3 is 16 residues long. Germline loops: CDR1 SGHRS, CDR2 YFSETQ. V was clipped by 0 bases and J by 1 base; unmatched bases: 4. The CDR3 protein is CASSLAMTGGQETQYF. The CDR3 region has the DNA TGCGCCAGCAGCTTGGCTATGACAGGGGGCCAAGAGACCCAGTACTTC.

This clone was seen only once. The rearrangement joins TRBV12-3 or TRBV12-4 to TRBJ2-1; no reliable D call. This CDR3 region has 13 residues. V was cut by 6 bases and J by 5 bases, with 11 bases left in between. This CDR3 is CASRLPANNEQFF. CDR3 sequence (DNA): TGTGCCAGCAGGCTACCTGCGAACAATGAGCAGTTCTTC.

CDR3 protein: CASSVYSGVTDTQYF. The CDR3 DNA reads as TGTGCCAGCAGCGTCTACAGCGGGGTCACAGATACGCAGTATTTT. V gene TRBV9 combines with J gene TRBJ2-3; 7 bases are shared with TRBD2. This CDR3 spans 15 amino acids. The germline V gene encodes CDR1 SGDLS and CDR2 YYNGEE. The V and J ends lost 2 bases and 2 bases, in that order; junction bases with no gene match: 5.

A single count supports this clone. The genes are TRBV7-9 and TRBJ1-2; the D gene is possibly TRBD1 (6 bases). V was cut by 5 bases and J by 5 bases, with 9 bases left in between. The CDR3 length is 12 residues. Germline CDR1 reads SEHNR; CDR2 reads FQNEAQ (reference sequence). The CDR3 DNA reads TGTGCCAGCAGCGCAGGACAGTATGGCTACACCTTC. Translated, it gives CASSAGQYGYTF.

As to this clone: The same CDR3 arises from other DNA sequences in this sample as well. CDR3 nucleotides: TGCGCCAGCAGCTTGAACAGCGGCACGAATGAAAAACTGTTTTTT. It translates to CASSLNSGTNEKLFF. The V call is TRBV5-1, the J call TRBJ1-4; D remains unclear. This CDR3 comprises 15 residues. Deletions cut 1 base from V and 5 bases from J, with 12 bases between. The germline CDR1 and CDR2 sequences are SGHRS and YFSETQ.

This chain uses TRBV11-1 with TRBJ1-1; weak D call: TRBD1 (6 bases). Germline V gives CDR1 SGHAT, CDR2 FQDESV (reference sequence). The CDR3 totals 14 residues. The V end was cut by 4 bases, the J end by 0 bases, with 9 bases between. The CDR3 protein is CASSWGLMNTEAFF. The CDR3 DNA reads TGTGCCAGCAGCTGGGGGCTTATGAACACTGAAGCTTTCTTT. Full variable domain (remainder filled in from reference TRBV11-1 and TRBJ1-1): EAEVAQSPRYKITEKSQAVAFWCDPISGHATLYWYRQILGQGPELLVQFQDESVVDDSQLPKDRFSAERLKGVDSTLKIQPAELGDSAMYLCASSWGLMNTEAFFGQGTRLTVV.

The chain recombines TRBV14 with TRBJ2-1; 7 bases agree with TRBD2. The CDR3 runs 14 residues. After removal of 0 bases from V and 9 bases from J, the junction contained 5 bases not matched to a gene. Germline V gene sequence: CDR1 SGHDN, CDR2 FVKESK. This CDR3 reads CASSQEMTGGEQFF. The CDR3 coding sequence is TGTGCCAGCAGCCAAGAGATGACGGGGGGTGAGCAGTTCTTC.

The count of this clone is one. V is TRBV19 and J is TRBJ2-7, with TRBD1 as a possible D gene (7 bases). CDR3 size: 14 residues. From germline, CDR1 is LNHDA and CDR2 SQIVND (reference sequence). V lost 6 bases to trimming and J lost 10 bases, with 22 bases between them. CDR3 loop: CASSQGGRNTLQYF. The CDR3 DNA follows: TGTGCCAGTAGCCAGGGGGGACGTAATACTCTACAGTACTTC.

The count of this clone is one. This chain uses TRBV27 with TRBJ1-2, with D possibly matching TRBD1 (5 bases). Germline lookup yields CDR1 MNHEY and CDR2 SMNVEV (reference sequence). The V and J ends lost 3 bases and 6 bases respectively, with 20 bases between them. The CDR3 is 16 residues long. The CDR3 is CASSLVRGWEPDGYTF. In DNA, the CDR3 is TGTGCCAGCAGTTTGGTAAGGGGCTGGGAACCGGATGGCTACACCTTC.

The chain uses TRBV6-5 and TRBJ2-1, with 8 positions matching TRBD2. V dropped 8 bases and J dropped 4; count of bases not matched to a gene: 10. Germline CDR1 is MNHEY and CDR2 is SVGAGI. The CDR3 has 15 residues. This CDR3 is CASLSGTSRYNEQFF. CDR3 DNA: TGTGCCAGCCTTAGTGGGACTAGTAGGTACAATGAGCAGTTCTTC.

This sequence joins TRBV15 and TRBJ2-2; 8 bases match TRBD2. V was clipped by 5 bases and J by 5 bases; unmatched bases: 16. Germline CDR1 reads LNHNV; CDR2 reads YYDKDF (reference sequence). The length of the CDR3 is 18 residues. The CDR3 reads CATSRSGGIRQGTGELFF. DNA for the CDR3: TGTGCCACCAGCCGATCGGGAGGGATAAGACAAGGGACCGGGGAGCTGTTTTTT.

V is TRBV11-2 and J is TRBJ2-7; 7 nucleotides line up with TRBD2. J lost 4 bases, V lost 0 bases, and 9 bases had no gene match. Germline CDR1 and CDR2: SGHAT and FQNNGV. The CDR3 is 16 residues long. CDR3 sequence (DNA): TGTGCCAGCAGCTTAGATTTTAGCGGGCGGGGGTACGAGCAGTACTTC. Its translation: CASSLDFSGRGYEQYF.

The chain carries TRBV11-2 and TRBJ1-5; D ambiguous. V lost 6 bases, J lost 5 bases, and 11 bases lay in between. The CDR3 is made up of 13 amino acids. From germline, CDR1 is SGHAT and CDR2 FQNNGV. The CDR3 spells CASSLQRDQPQHF. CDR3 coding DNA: TGTGCCAGCAGTCTCCAGAGGGATCAGCCCCAGCATTTT.

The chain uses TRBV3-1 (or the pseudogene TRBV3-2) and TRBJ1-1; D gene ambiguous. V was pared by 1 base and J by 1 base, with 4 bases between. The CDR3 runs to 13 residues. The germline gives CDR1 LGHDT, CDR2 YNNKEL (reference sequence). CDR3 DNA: TGTGCCAGCAGCCAAGTCGGGAACACTGAAGCTTTCTTT. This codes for CASSQVGNTEAFF.

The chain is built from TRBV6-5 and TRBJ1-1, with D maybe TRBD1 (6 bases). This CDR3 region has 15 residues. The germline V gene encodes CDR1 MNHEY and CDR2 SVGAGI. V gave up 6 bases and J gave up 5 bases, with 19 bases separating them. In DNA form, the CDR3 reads TGTGCCAGCAGAACAACAGGTGTCCAGGGGACTGAAGCTTTCTTT. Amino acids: CASRTTGVQGTEAFF.

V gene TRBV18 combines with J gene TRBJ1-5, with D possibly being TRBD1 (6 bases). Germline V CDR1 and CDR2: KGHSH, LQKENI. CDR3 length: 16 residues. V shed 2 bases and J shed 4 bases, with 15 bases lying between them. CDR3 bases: TGTGCCAGCTCACCAGGGGGCCCCTTAGGGAATCAGCCCCAGCATTTT. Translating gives CASSPGGPLGNQPQHF.

The chain's CDR3 is CASSGPNYGYTF. The CDR3 nucleotides read TGTGCCAGCAGTGGGCCTAACTATGGCTACACCTTC. This chain links TRBV25-1 with TRBJ1-2; D is uncertain. With 4 bases removed from V and 0 bases from J, the gap between germline ends came to 3 bases. Germline V gives CDR1 MGHDK, CDR2 SYGVNS. This CDR3 is 12 amino acids long.

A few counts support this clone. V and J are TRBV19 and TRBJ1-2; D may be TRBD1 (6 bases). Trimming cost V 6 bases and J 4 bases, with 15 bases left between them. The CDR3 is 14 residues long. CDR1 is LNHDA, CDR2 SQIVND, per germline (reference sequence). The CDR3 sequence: CASSPRGATYGYTF. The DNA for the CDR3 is TGTGCCAGTAGCCCCCGGGGGGCGACCTATGGCTACACCTTC.

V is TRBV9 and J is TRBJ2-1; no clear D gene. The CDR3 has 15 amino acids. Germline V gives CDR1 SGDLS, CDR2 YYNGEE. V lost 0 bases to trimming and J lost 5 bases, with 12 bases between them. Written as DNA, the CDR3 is TGTGCCAGCAGCGTAGGCTATCTCATGGACAATGAGCAGTTCTTC. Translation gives CASSVGYLMDNEQFF.

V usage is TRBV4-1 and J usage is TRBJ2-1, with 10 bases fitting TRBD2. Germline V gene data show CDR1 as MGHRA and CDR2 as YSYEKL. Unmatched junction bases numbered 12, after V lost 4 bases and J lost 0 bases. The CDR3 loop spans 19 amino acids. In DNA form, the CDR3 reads TGCGCCAGCAGCCCCCATTCTAGCGGGAGTACGAGCTCCTACAATGAGCAGTTCTTC. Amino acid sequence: CASSPHSSGSTSSYNEQFF.

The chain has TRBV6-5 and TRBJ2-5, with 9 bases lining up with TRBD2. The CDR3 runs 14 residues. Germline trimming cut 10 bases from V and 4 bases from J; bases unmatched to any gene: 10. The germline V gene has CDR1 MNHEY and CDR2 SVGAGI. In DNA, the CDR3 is TGTGCCACCTATAGCGGGAGAGGTGGAGAGACCCAGTACTTC. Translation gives CATYSGRGGETQYF.

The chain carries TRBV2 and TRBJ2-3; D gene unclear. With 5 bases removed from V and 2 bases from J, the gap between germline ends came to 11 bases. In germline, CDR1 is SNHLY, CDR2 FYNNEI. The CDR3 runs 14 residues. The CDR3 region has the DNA TGTGCCAGCAGTTATACTTCCCCCACAGATACGCAGTATTTT. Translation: CASSYTSPTDTQYF. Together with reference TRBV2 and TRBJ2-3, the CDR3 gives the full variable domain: EPEVTQTPSHQVTQMGQEVILRCVPISNHLYFYWYRQILGQKVEFLVSFYNNEISEKSEIFDDQFSVERPDGSNFTLKIRSTKLEDSAMYFCASSYTSPTDTQYFGPGTRLTVL.